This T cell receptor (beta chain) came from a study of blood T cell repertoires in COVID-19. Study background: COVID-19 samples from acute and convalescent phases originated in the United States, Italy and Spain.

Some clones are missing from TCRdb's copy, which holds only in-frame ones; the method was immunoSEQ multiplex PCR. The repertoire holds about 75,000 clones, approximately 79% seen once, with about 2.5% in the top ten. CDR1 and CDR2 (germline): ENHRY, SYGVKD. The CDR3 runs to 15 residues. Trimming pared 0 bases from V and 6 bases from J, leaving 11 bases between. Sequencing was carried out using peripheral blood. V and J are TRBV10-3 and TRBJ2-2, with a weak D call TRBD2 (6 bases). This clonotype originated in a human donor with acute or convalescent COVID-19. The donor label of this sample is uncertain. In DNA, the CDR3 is TGTGCCATCAGTGAGTCGGGGAGGAGGGCCGGGGAGCTGTTTTTT. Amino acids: CAISESGRRAGELFF.